This TCR beta chain is from a study of radiation and T cells in renal cell carcinoma. Study context: Nephrectomy followed 15 Gy stereotactic body radiation by 4 weeks. General study findings and limits: Pretreatment tumor biopsies were lacking, so baseline clonotypes are unknown. In blood, top tumor clones expanded by 2 weeks, shrinking by 4.

Some clones are missing from TCRdb's copy, which holds only in-frame ones; the method was immunoSEQ multiplex PCR. The table records 100,000 to 150,000 clones, around 82% of them present only once. Details on this clone: Antigen specificity is unknown.

Described time point: blood 2 weeks post-SBRT. Treatment indicated: 15 Gy SBRT to primary tumor, nephrectomy 4 weeks later. Clear cell pathology was present in this patient's renal cell carcinoma. V dropped 0 bases and J dropped 0 bases, with 7 bases sitting between them. Per the germline V gene, CDR1 is SGHRS and CDR2 is YFSETQ. The CDR3 runs to 15 residues. This sequence originates from a man between 45 and 60 years old with renal cell carcinoma. The source was blood, collected from a patient whose treatment included radiotherapy and nephrectomy. This chain uses TRBV5-1 with TRBJ2-1; D is undetermined. Written as DNA, the CDR3 is TGCGCCAGCAGCTTGGAGGCGGCCTCCTACAATGAGCAGTTCTTC. Translating gives CASSLEAASYNEQFF.